A selection of T cell receptor beta chains follows, all from one sample in a study of T cells in localized non-small cell lung cancer. Generated by immunoSEQ multiplex PCR, the TCRdb table keeps only in-frame clones and is missing some. Among about 21,000 clones listed, about 85% were seen once. The sequencing here drew on PBMCs, taken before any cancer treatment. These receptors originate from a woman aged 40-69 years with stage II squamous cell lung carcinoma. CDR3s include the opening cysteine and the closing phenylalanine or tryptophan. D genes are given only for firm matches. Size values are once, few and many counts, or a class for expanded clones, and some rows have none.

cdr3_nt: TGTGCCAGCAGTCCCGCAGATAACTATGGCTACACCTTC
cdr3_aa: CASSPADNYGYTF
v_call: TRBV5-4
clone_size: NA
j_call: TRBJ1-2
d_call: NA

cdr3_nt: TGTGCCAGCAGTCCTGTGGGACAGGGCTCCTACGAGCAGTACTTC
cdr3_aa: CASSPVGQGSYEQYF
v_call: TRBV6-5
clone_size: NA
j_call: TRBJ2-7
d_call: TRBD1

cdr3_nt: TGTGCCAGCTCACCACTGGAGAGGGAGACCCAGTACTTC
cdr3_aa: CASSPLERETQYF
v_call: TRBV18
clone_size: NA
j_call: TRBJ2-5
d_call: NA

cdr3_nt: TGTGCCAGCAGGGCTGGTGACAGGGGGCTCTATGGCTACACCTTC
cdr3_aa: CASRAGDRGLYGYTF
v_call: TRBV2
clone_size: NA
j_call: TRBJ1-2
d_call: TRBD1

cdr3_nt: TGTGCCAGCAGTGAGCCGAATCAGCCCCAGCATTTT
cdr3_aa: CASSEPNQPQHF
v_call: TRBV6-6
clone_size: once
j_call: TRBJ1-5
d_call: NA

cdr3_nt: TGTGCCAGTAGGGACCCAAGAGGGACAGGGGGCCGGTCACCCCTCCACTTT
cdr3_aa: CASRDPRGTGGRSPLHF
v_call: TRBV19
clone_size: NA
j_call: TRBJ1-6
d_call: TRBD1

cdr3_nt: TGTGCCAGCAGCTTAGAGGGGGGGGATTCACCCCTCCACTTT
cdr3_aa: CASSLEGGDSPLHF
v_call: TRBV11-3
clone_size: NA
j_call: TRBJ1-6
d_call: NA

cdr3_nt: TGTGCCAGCAGCTTAGCGGATGGCACTGAAGCTTTCTTT
cdr3_aa: CASSLADGTEAFF
v_call: TRBV11-2
clone_size: NA
j_call: TRBJ1-1
d_call: NA

cdr3_nt: TGCGCCAGCAGCTTCGGCGGGAGTTTCCAAGAGACCCAGTACTTC
cdr3_aa: CASSFGGSFQETQYF
v_call: TRBV5-1
clone_size: NA
j_call: TRBJ2-5
d_call: TRBD2

cdr3_nt: TGTGCCAGCAGCTTAGCGCAAAACACCGGGGAGCTGTTTTTT
cdr3_aa: CASSLAQNTGELFF
v_call: TRBV5-8
clone_size: NA
j_call: TRBJ2-2
d_call: NA

cdr3_nt: TGTGCCAGCGGGTTAACGGCCACCACCTACGAGCAGTACTTC
cdr3_aa: CASGLTATTYEQYF
v_call: TRBV19
clone_size: NA
j_call: TRBJ2-7
d_call: NA

cdr3_nt: TGTGCCAGCAGCGGGCGTATCTCCGGGGAGCTGTTTTTT
cdr3_aa: CASSGRISGELFF
v_call: TRBV9
clone_size: once
j_call: TRBJ2-2
d_call: NA

cdr3_nt: TGTGCCAGCAGTTACTCGAGTGGGACTATGAACACTGAAGCTTTCTTT
cdr3_aa: CASSYSSGTMNTEAFF
v_call: TRBV6-5
clone_size: NA
j_call: TRBJ1-1
d_call: NA

cdr3_nt: TGTGCCAGCGGACAGGGGAACCAGCCCCAGCATTTT
cdr3_aa: CASGQGNQPQHF
v_call: TRBV9
clone_size: NA
j_call: TRBJ1-5
d_call: TRBD1

cdr3_nt: TGTGCCAGCAGCTACACCCGCGGGGCCTTGAACACTGAAGCTTTCTTT
cdr3_aa: CASSYTRGALNTEAFF
v_call: TRBV5-6
clone_size: NA
j_call: TRBJ1-1
d_call: NA

cdr3_nt: TGTGCCAGCTCACGAGGCGGGAAAAACCAGCCCCAGCATTTT
cdr3_aa: CASSRGGKNQPQHF
v_call: TRBV18
clone_size: NA
j_call: TRBJ1-5
d_call: NA

cdr3_nt: TGTGCCAGCAGGGACAGGGTAAAAGAGACCCAGTACTTC
cdr3_aa: CASRDRVKETQYF
v_call: TRBV2
clone_size: NA
j_call: TRBJ2-5
d_call: TRBD1

cdr3_nt: TGTGCCAGTAGTATAGGTAGGGCGAACACTGAAGCTTTCTTT
cdr3_aa: CASSIGRANTEAFF
v_call: TRBV19
clone_size: NA
j_call: TRBJ1-1
d_call: NA

cdr3_nt: TGCGCCAGCAGCTTTTTTGGGTACGGGGACAGGGACGACAATGAGCAGTTCTTC
cdr3_aa: CASSFFGYGDRDDNEQFF
v_call: TRBV5-1
clone_size: NA
j_call: TRBJ2-1
d_call: TRBD1

cdr3_nt: TGTGCCATCAGCGAGGTTTCCTACGAGCAGTACTTC
cdr3_aa: CAISEVSYEQYF
v_call: TRBV10-3
clone_size: NA
j_call: TRBJ2-7
d_call: NA

cdr3_nt: TGTGCCAGCAGTGAACATACAGGGGGCGGCACTGAAGCTTTCTTT
cdr3_aa: CASSEHTGGGTEAFF
v_call: TRBV6-1
clone_size: NA
j_call: TRBJ1-1
d_call: TRBD1

cdr3_nt: TGTGCCAGCAGTCGACAGGGGTTCTACGAGCAGTACTTC
cdr3_aa: CASSRQGFYEQYF
v_call: TRBV6-6
clone_size: NA
j_call: TRBJ2-7
d_call: TRBD1

cdr3_nt: TGTGCCACCAGCAGGGGAGGGGGAGTGGGTGAGCAGTACTTC
cdr3_aa: CATSRGGGVGEQYF
v_call: TRBV15
clone_size: NA
j_call: TRBJ2-7
d_call: NA

cdr3_nt: TGCAGCGTTGAAGCAGATACCAGCTATGGCTACACCTTC
cdr3_aa: CSVEADTSYGYTF
v_call: TRBV29-1
clone_size: NA
j_call: TRBJ1-2
d_call: NA

cdr3_nt: TGTGCCAGCAGCGGATCGGGAGGTCGCACAGATACGCAGTATTTT
cdr3_aa: CASSGSGGRTDTQYF
v_call: TRBV9
clone_size: few
j_call: TRBJ2-3
d_call: TRBD2

cdr3_nt: TGTGCCAGTAATATAGCGGGTGTGAACACCGGGGAGCTGTTTTTT
cdr3_aa: CASNIAGVNTGELFF
v_call: TRBV19
clone_size: NA
j_call: TRBJ2-2
d_call: TRBD2

cdr3_nt: TGCGCCAGCAGCCCCGGGACAGGAGAGGGGTCGGAAAAACTGTTTTTT
cdr3_aa: CASSPGTGEGSEKLFF
v_call: TRBV4-3
clone_size: NA
j_call: TRBJ1-4
d_call: TRBD1

cdr3_nt: TGCGCCAGCAGCTTGGGGGGAAACCAAGAGACCCAGTACTTC
cdr3_aa: CASSLGGNQETQYF
v_call: TRBV5-1
clone_size: NA
j_call: TRBJ2-5
d_call: NA

cdr3_nt: TGTGCCAGCAGTGCAGGGGAGAACACTGAAGCTTTCTTT
cdr3_aa: CASSAGENTEAFF
v_call: TRBV2
clone_size: few
j_call: TRBJ1-1
d_call: NA

cdr3_nt: TGTGCCAGTAGTATCGGACAGGGCGGGTACGAGCAGTACTTC
cdr3_aa: CASSIGQGGYEQYF
v_call: TRBV19
clone_size: NA
j_call: TRBJ2-7
d_call: TRBD1

cdr3_nt: TGTGCCAGCAGCTTAGTGACCCCGAACACCGGGGAGCTGTTTTTT
cdr3_aa: CASSLVTPNTGELFF
v_call: TRBV7-2
clone_size: few
j_call: TRBJ2-2
d_call: NA

cdr3_nt: TGTGCCTGGAGAGTCGGGACTGGGTCAGATACGCAGTATTTT
cdr3_aa: CAWRVGTGSDTQYF
v_call: TRBV30
clone_size: once
j_call: TRBJ2-3
d_call: NA

cdr3_nt: TGCGCCAGCAGCCCCATGTCGGGGAGCACAGAGACCCAGTACTTC
cdr3_aa: CASSPMSGSTETQYF
v_call: TRBV5-1
clone_size: NA
j_call: TRBJ2-5
d_call: NA

cdr3_nt: TGTGCCAGCAGCTTGGAGCAGGTCAGGGGAGAGACCCAGTACTTC
cdr3_aa: CASSLEQVRGETQYF
v_call: TRBV5-4
clone_size: NA
j_call: TRBJ2-5
d_call: NA

cdr3_nt: TGCGCCAGCAGCCTGGGGCAAGTCAATTCACCCCTCCACTTT
cdr3_aa: CASSLGQVNSPLHF
v_call: TRBV5-1
clone_size: once
j_call: TRBJ1-6
d_call: NA

cdr3_nt: TGTGCCAGCAGCCAAGATCAGATGGGGACGTATAGCAATCAGCCCCAGCATTTT
cdr3_aa: CASSQDQMGTYSNQPQHF
v_call: TRBV4-2
clone_size: NA
j_call: TRBJ1-5
d_call: NA

cdr3_nt: TGCGCCAGCAGTTCCATGGGGCCTAGCGAAGCAGATACGCAGTATTTT
cdr3_aa: CASSSMGPSEADTQYF
v_call: TRBV10-1
clone_size: few
j_call: TRBJ2-3
d_call: NA

cdr3_nt: TGCGCCAGCAGCCAAGATTCTAGGACAGGAAAATCAGATACGCAGTATTTT
cdr3_aa: CASSQDSRTGKSDTQYF
v_call: TRBV4-3
clone_size: NA
j_call: TRBJ2-3
d_call: TRBD1

cdr3_nt: TGTGCCAGCAGCTTGGGACAGGAAGAGACCCAGTACTTC
cdr3_aa: CASSLGQEETQYF
v_call: TRBV5-6
clone_size: NA
j_call: TRBJ2-5
d_call: NA

cdr3_nt: TGTGCCTGGAGTAAACGGAGTCCTGAAGCTTTCTTT
cdr3_aa: CAWSKRSPEAFF
v_call: TRBV30
clone_size: NA
j_call: TRBJ1-1
d_call: NA

cdr3_nt: TGTGCCAGCAGCTTAGTCTGGTCAGGGGGCGTCCATGGCTACACCTTC
cdr3_aa: CASSLVWSGGVHGYTF
v_call: TRBV11-2
clone_size: NA
j_call: TRBJ1-2
d_call: TRBD1

cdr3_nt: TGTGCCAGTAGCCCCCTAGAGGGGGGTACGGGGGCTGAAGCTTTCTTT
cdr3_aa: CASSPLEGGTGAEAFF
v_call: TRBV19
clone_size: NA
j_call: TRBJ1-1
d_call: NA